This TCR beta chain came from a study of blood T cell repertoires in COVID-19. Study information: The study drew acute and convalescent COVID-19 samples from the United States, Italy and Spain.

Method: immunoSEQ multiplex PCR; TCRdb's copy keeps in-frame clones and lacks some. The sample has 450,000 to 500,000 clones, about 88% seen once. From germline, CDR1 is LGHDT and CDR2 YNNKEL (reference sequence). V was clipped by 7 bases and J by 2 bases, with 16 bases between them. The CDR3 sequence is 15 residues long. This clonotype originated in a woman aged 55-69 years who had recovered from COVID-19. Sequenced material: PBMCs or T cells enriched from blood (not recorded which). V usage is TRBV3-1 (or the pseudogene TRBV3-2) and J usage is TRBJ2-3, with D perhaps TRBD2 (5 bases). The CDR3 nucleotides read TGTGCCAGCACTCAAGGCGCTAGCCCCACAGATACGCAGTATTTT. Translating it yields CASTQGASPTDTQYF.